The source of this T cell receptor beta chain is a study of blood T cell repertoires in COVID-19. At the level of the study: T cells, B-cell-depleted T cells, or PBMCs supplied cDNA or gDNA.

How the authors handled the data: By means of reference gene primer amplification, nucleated cell counts were estimated. The method was immunoSEQ multiplex PCR; TCRdb's version includes in-frame clones alone and lacks a portion of them. The DNA gave D and trimming, while V, J and clone size come from that table. The sample lists about 60,000 clones; roughly 80% were seen once. Trimming cost V 1 base and J 2 bases; bases outside gene matches: 4. The germline gives CDR1 SQVTM, CDR2 ANQGSEA. This CDR3 is built from 16 residues. The chain is built from TRBV29-1 and TRBJ2-5; 13 bases agree with TRBD2. The sequenced material came from peripheral blood. This sequence originates from a human donor in a cohort sampled during active COVID-19. The CDR3 bases are TGCAGCGTTGAAGGGACTAGCGGGGGTCCACAAGAGACCCAGTACTTC. Translating it yields CSVEGTSGGPQETQYF.